This TCR beta chain was identified during a study of blood T cell repertoires in COVID-19. Study context: Samples came from the United States, Italy and Spain, spanning acute and convalescent COVID-19. T cells, B-cell-depleted T cells, or PBMCs supplied cDNA or gDNA.

Here immunoSEQ multiplex PCR was the method, and the copy in TCRdb shows in-frame clones only, minus some. The sample consists of 200,000 or so clones, just under 85% of them appearing once. The CDR3 length is 15 residues. The germline gives CDR1 MNHEY, CDR2 SVGEGT. Trimming cost V 5 bases and J 1 base; bases outside gene matches: 5. The sample taken for sequencing was peripheral blood. This chain uses TRBV6-2 or TRBV6-3 with TRBJ1-5, with TRBD1 identical over 7 bases. The receptor was derived from a human donor with acute or convalescent COVID-19. The donor label of this sample is uncertain. In DNA form, the CDR3 reads TGTGCCAGCAGTCCGACAGGGTCGAGCAATCAGCCCCAGCATTTT. It yields the protein CASSPTGSSNQPQHF.